What follows describes a single TCR beta chain. These data originate in a study of blood T cell repertoires in COVID-19. With 4 bases removed from V and 1 base from J, the gap between germline ends came to 11 bases. The V gene's germline CDR1 is SGHNT and CDR2 YYREEE (reference sequence). The CDR3 totals 14 residues. Profiled with immunoSEQ multiplex PCR; TCRdb holds only in-frame clones, not every one. The data contain about 130,000 clones, around 89% of them singletons. This TCR derives from a man aged 60 to 75 with COVID-19, enrolled during active disease. The chain carries TRBV5-4 and TRBJ1-1; possibly TRBD1 for D (6 bases). The specimen was peripheral blood. The CDR3 here is CASSPSQGNTEAFF. CDR3 DNA: TGTGCCAGCAGCCCGTCACAGGGGAACACTGAAGCTTTCTTT. Based on the CDR3 plus reference TRBV5-4 and TRBJ1-1, the full variable domain is ETGVTQSPTHLIKTRGQQVTLRCSSQSGHNTVSWYQQALGQGPQFIFQYYREEENGRGNFPPRFSGLQFPNYSSELNVNALELDDSALYLCASSPSQGNTEAFFGQGTRLTVV.